These 32 T cell receptor beta chains were all obtained from the same sample, sequenced in a study of T cell repertoires in cytomegalovirus infection. TCRdb reprocessed the reads via MiXCR and lists one record per CDR3 protein. The sample consists of a few hundred thousand distinct CDR3 sequences, over 35% of them appearing once. No antigen has been identified for these receptors. The sample was cultured PBMCs, taken from culture after CMV antigen stimulation. The receptors were gathered from a human donor in good health (CMV status not recorded). Some clones in this sample may be carry-over from other donors' samples.

The rearrangement uses TRBV7-2 and TRBJ1-4; TRBD1 aligns across 8 bases. There are 13 residues in the CDR3. The germline V gene encodes CDR1 SGHTA and CDR2 FQGNSA. V was pared by 5 bases and J by 8 bases, with 4 bases of the junction left unmatched. CDR3 bases: TGTGCCAGCAGCCCCCGGACAGGGGAAAAACTGTTTTTT. Its protein product is CASSPRTGEKLFF.

This clonotype was seen ten or more times. The rearrangement links TRBV6-1 to TRBJ2-3, with TRBD2 matching 10 bases. Germline-derived CDR1 and CDR2 are MNHNS and SASEGT. This CDR3 is 16 amino acids long. V dropped 6 bases and J dropped 3; count of bases not matched to a gene: 9. The CDR3 DNA follows: TGTGCCAGCAGATGGGCTAGGACTAGCGGAACAGATACGCAGTATTTT. Residues: CASRWARTSGTDTQYF.

This chain connects TRBV7-6 to TRBJ2-5; D gene uncertain. Deletions cut 4 bases from V and 5 bases from J, with 8 bases between. From germline, CDR1 is SGHVS and CDR2 FNYEAQ. The length of the CDR3 is 12 residues. The CDR3 region is CASSSKHETQYF. The CDR3 DNA follows: TGTGCCAGCAGCTCTAAGCATGAGACCCAGTACTTC.

The chain uses TRBV4-1 and TRBJ1-2; unclear D gene. The V end was cut by 5 bases, the J end by 2 bases, with 15 bases between. Germline V CDR1 and CDR2: MGHRA, YSYEKL. The CDR3 sequence is 15 residues long. DNA of the CDR3: TGCGCCAGCAGCGTACCGGGAATCGGAAACTATGGCTACACCTTC. Translation: CASSVPGIGNYGYTF.

The chain carries TRBV20-1 and TRBJ2-7, with D possibly matching TRBD2 (6 bases). From germline, CDR1 is DFQATT and CDR2 SNEGSKA (reference sequence). The CDR3 spans 14 residues. Trimming took 7 bases from V and 0 from J, leaving 16 bases between them. The CDR3 reads CSVLFSGTSYEQYF. CDR3 DNA: TGCAGTGTCCTCTTTAGCGGAACCTCCTACGAGCAGTACTTC.

The chain has TRBV7-2 and TRBJ2-1, with 8 bases identical to TRBD2. After removal of 5 bases from V and 6 bases from J, the junction contained 3 bases not matched to a gene. The CDR3 spans 13 residues. Germline values: CDR1 SGHTA, CDR2 FQGNSA. CDR3 sequence: CASSPRGGNEQFF. The DNA of the CDR3 is TGTGCCAGCAGCCCTCGGGGGGGCAATGAGCAGTTCTTC. The entire variable domain, with the rest obtained from reference TRBV7-2 and TRBJ2-1, is as follows: GAGVSQSPSNKVTEKGKDVELRCDPISGHTALYWYRQSLGQGLEFLIYFQGNSAPDKSGLPSDRFSAERTGGSVSTLTIQRTQQEDSAVYLCASSPRGGNEQFFGPGTRLTVL.

This clonotype was seen a handful of times. This sequence joins TRBV10-3 and TRBJ1-1, with D unclear. Trimming stripped 6 bases from V and 7 bases from J, with 15 bases between. CDR1 and CDR2 from the germline V gene are ENHRY and SYGVKD. The CDR3 totals 13 residues. The CDR3 region is CAIRVRDMGEAFF. CDR3 DNA: TGTGCCATCAGAGTCCGGGATATGGGTGAAGCTTTCTTT.

This clonotype came up a few times. V and J are TRBV2 and TRBJ2-1; D perhaps matches TRBD1 (5 bases). The CDR3 covers 15 residues. CDR1 is SNHLY, CDR2 FYNNEI, per germline. Trimming left V 3 bases short and J 4 bases short, with 13 bases between. The CDR3: CASSEQGSGYNEQFF. CDR3 DNA: TGTGCCAGCAGTGAGCAGGGTTCAGGATACAATGAGCAGTTCTTC. Full variable domain (remainder filled in from reference TRBV2 and TRBJ2-1): EPEVTQTPSHQVTQMGQEVILRCVPISNHLYFYWYRQILGQKVEFLVSFYNNEISEKSEIFDDQFSVERPDGSNFTLKIRSTKLEDSAMYFCASSEQGSGYNEQFFGPGTRLTVL.

This clonotype was found once. This CDR3 is CASTYRGPNTEAFF. The CDR3, as DNA: TGTGCCAGCACCTACAGGGGGCCGAACACTGAAGCTTTCTTT. The rearrangement links TRBV5-4 to TRBJ1-1; TRBD1 aligns across 9 bases. This CDR3 contains 14 residues. Germline V CDR1 and CDR2: SGHNT, YYREEE (reference sequence). Trimming cost V 6 bases and J 1 base; bases outside gene matches: 4.

The V gene is TRBV12-3 or TRBV12-4, the J gene TRBJ2-3; 9 bases are a match to TRBD2. There are 15 residues in the CDR3. J gave up 2 bases and V 3 bases, and 3 bases lay outside the gene matches. CDR3 residues: CASSLTSGYTDTQYF. The DNA for the CDR3 is TGTGCCAGCAGTTTGACTAGCGGATACACAGATACGCAGTATTTT.

CDR3 in amino acids: CASRDRLDSPLHF. CDR3 in DNA: TGTGCCAGCAGGGACAGGCTTGATTCACCCCTCCACTTT. This rearrangement joins TRBV25-1 to TRBJ1-6; 7 bases agree with TRBD1. Germline CDR1 is MGHDK and CDR2 is SYGVNS. Germline trimming cut 6 bases from V and 8 bases from J; bases unmatched to any gene: 4. The CDR3 contains 13 residues.

This clonotype showed up just a few times. The CDR3 reads CASSPYKGSLSYNEQFF. DNA of the CDR3: TGTGCCAGCAGCCCTTATAAGGGTTCCCTCTCCTACAATGAGCAGTTCTTC. The rearrangement uses TRBV4-2 and TRBJ2-1; D gene ambiguous. Per the germline V gene, CDR1 is LGHNA and CDR2 is YNFKEQ. Trimming shortened V by 4 bases and J by 0 bases, and 16 bases separated the two germline ends. The CDR3 length is 17 residues.

V usage is TRBV18 and J usage is TRBJ2-7, with D unclear. Germline V gene lookup returns CDR1 KGHSH and CDR2 LQKENI. The CDR3 is made up of 12 amino acids. Trimming stripped 3 bases from V and 2 bases from J, with 5 bases between. The CDR3 nucleotides read TGTGCCAGCTCACCCGCGACCTACGAGCAGTACTTC. It specifies CASSPATYEQYF.

The chain links TRBV7-2 to TRBJ2-1; 10 bases map to TRBD2. Germline V lookup: CDR1 SGHTA, CDR2 FQGNSA. V trimming: 4 bases; J trimming: 7 bases; junction bases outside the gene matches: 7. The CDR3 totals 15 residues. The CDR3 sequence is CASSSSGGAPNEQFF. For the CDR3, the DNA is TGTGCCAGCAGCTCAAGCGGGGGGGCCCCGAATGAGCAGTTCTTC.

This clonotype was seen a handful of times. The chain employs TRBV11-2 and TRBJ1-6; TRBD1 matches 8 bases. The germline V gene has CDR1 SGHAT and CDR2 FQNNGV. This CDR3 comprises 14 residues. Losses at the gene ends were 6 bases for V and 8 bases for J; bases not matched to a gene: 6. The CDR3 bases are TGTGCCAGCAGACAGGGGACAGGATATTCACCCCTCCACTTT. This encodes CASRQGTGYSPLHF.

The chain employs TRBV7-9 and TRBJ1-4; TRBD1 matches 8 bases. The CDR3 is made up of 15 amino acids. From germline, CDR1 is SEHNR and CDR2 FQNEAQ (reference sequence). V lost 5 bases, J lost 4 bases, and 6 bases stayed unmatched. CDR3 nucleotides: TGTGCCAGCAGCCCAGGGGGCGTAGATAATGAAAAACTGTTTTTT. Translation: CASSPGGVDNEKLFF.

This clonotype appeared a few times. The chain uses TRBV5-1 and TRBJ1-2; 10 bases line up with TRBD1. In germline, CDR1 is SGHRS, CDR2 YFSETQ. This CDR3 spans 15 amino acids. The J segment lost 6 bases and the V segment lost 3 bases, leaving 8 bases of the junction unmatched. CDR3 nucleotide sequence: TGCGCCAGCAGCTGGGGCTGGGACAGGGGCCATGGCTACACCTTC. It specifies CASSWGWDRGHGYTF.

This chain uses TRBV12-3 or TRBV12-4 with TRBJ2-5; a possible D gene is TRBD2 (6 bases). The CDR3 spans 15 residues. Trimming shortened V by 3 bases and J by 5 bases, and 16 bases separated the two germline ends. In DNA form, the CDR3 reads TGTGCCAGCAGTTTCGCGGGATTGGTGGCGGAGACCCAGTACTTC. Residues: CASSFAGLVAETQYF.

This clonotype was found many times. The chain carries TRBV7-2 and TRBJ1-5; 8 positions agree with TRBD1. Per the germline V gene, CDR1 is SGHTA and CDR2 is FQGNSA. The CDR3 length is 15 residues. The junction had 4 bases not matched to a gene; V was cut back by 3 bases and J by 3 bases. The CDR3 sequence: CASSFTGGSNQPQHF. The CDR3 DNA reads as TGTGCCAGCAGCTTCACAGGGGGTTCCAATCAGCCCCAGCATTTT.

This clonotype was found a few times. V gene TRBV7-2 combines with J gene TRBJ2-1, with D perhaps matching TRBD2 (6 bases). Germline V gene sequence: CDR1 SGHTA, CDR2 FQGNSA. The V and J ends lost 5 bases and 7 bases respectively, with 9 bases between them. The CDR3 has 12 residues. The CDR3 region is CASSAGKNEQFF. CDR3 DNA: TGTGCCAGCAGCGCGGGAAAAAATGAGCAGTTCTTC.

This chain joins TRBV7-8 and TRBJ1-1; weak D call: TRBD1 (5 bases). Trimming pared 1 base from V and 10 bases from J, leaving 13 bases between. The CDR3 loop spans 13 amino acids. The germline gives CDR1 SGHVS, CDR2 FQNEAQ. This CDR3 is CASSLGQGGLAFF. The CDR3 bases are TGTGCCAGCAGCTTAGGGCAGGGCGGTTTAGCTTTCTTT.

This clonotype was seen at least ten times. CDR3 amino acids: CASSPLRDTQYF. The CDR3 DNA reads as TGTGCCAGCAGCCCTCTCCGGGATACGCAGTATTTT. This chain uses TRBV7-6 with TRBJ2-3; D is unclear. Per germline, CDR1 SGHVS and CDR2 FNYEAQ. Trimming pared 5 bases from V and 6 bases from J, leaving 9 bases between. The CDR3 has 12 residues.

This clonotype has at least ten counts. The V call is TRBV7-6, the J call TRBJ2-5; 13 nucleotides match TRBD2. Trimming took 2 bases from V and 5 from J; bases not matched to a gene: 5. Germline assignment: CDR1 SGHVS and CDR2 FNYEAQ. This CDR3 is 16 amino acids long. The CDR3 spells CASSLSGLAGVETQYF. CDR3 bases: TGTGCCAGCAGCTTAAGTGGACTAGCGGGAGTGGAGACCCAGTACTTC.

This clonotype was counted only a few times. The chain carries TRBV6-5 and TRBJ2-3, with no clear D. The CDR3 length is 14 residues. Per the germline V gene, CDR1 is MNHEY and CDR2 is SVGAGI. V dropped 2 bases and J dropped 1 base, with 7 bases sitting between them. The DNA of the CDR3 is TGTGCCAGCAGTTACAAGGATGGCACAGATACGCAGTATTTT. Residues: CASSYKDGTDTQYF.

The J gene is TRBJ1-4, the V gene TRBV7-8; tentatively, D is TRBD1 (6 bases). V was trimmed by 3 bases and J by 1 base, leaving 12 bases between them. CDR1 SGHVS and CDR2 FQNEAQ come from the germline V gene. The CDR3 covers 16 residues. The CDR3 DNA is TGTGCCAGCAGCTTCGGCAGGGGTAGAACTAATGAAAAACTGTTTTTT. Its protein is CASSFGRGRTNEKLFF. Combining the CDR3 with reference TRBV7-8 and TRBJ1-4 gives the whole variable domain GAGVSQSPRYKVAKRGQDVALRCDPISGHVSLFWYQQALGQGPEFLTYFQNEAQLDKSGLPSDRFFAERPEGSVSTLKIQRTQQEDSAVYLCASSFGRGRTNEKLFFGSGTQLSVL.

This chain uses TRBV6-5 with TRBJ2-2; a weak D match, TRBD1 (6 bases). CDR1 MNHEY and CDR2 SVGAGI come from the germline V gene. Trimming pared 6 bases from V and 6 bases from J, leaving 14 bases between. CDR3 length: 14 residues. CDR3 loop: CASRSRGGAGELFF. CDR3 bases: TGTGCCAGCAGATCTCGAGGGGGAGCCGGGGAGCTGTTTTTT.

There are a few counts of this clonotype. The chain combines TRBV10-2 with TRBJ1-1; TRBD1 matches at 7 bases. Germline CDR1 WSHSY, CDR2 SAAADI. This CDR3 contains 14 residues. The V gene end was trimmed by 4 bases and the J gene end by 2 bases; junction bases not matched to a gene: 4. CDR3 residues: CASSAGTVNTEAFF. CDR3 nucleotide sequence: TGCGCCAGCAGTGCCGGGACAGTCAACACTGAAGCTTTCTTT.

This clonotype came up a few times. The V call is TRBV7-9, the J call TRBJ2-1, with D uncertain. The germline CDR1 and CDR2 sequences are SEHNR and FQNEAQ (reference sequence). The ends were cut back, 5 bases at V and 4 bases at J, with 6 bases in the middle. The CDR3 has 12 residues. The CDR3 loop is CASSPWYNEQFF. The CDR3 region has the DNA TGTGCCAGCAGCCCATGGTACAATGAGCAGTTCTTC.

The genes are TRBV6-5 and TRBJ2-7; 9 positions agree with TRBD1. The V segment lost 5 bases and the J segment 3 bases; nucleotides outside the gene matches: 5. Germline V gene sequence: CDR1 MNHEY, CDR2 SVGAGI. This CDR3 region has 14 residues. As DNA, the CDR3 is TGTGCCAGCAGTAATGGACAGGGGCTCTACGAGCAGTACTTC. Translating gives CASSNGQGLYEQYF.

This clonotype was found many times. This chain connects TRBV7-9 to TRBJ2-7; 8 nucleotides line up with TRBD2. The V segment lost 1 base and the J segment 3 bases; nucleotides outside the gene matches: 11. Germline V gene lookup returns CDR1 SEHNR and CDR2 FQNEAQ (reference sequence). The CDR3 runs 17 residues. The CDR3 loop reads CASSLEGGGTSGYEQYF. CDR3 DNA sequence: TGTGCCAGCAGCTTAGAAGGGGGGGGTACTAGCGGCTACGAGCAGTACTTC. Together with reference TRBV7-9 and TRBJ2-7, the CDR3 gives the full variable domain: DTGVSQNPRHKITKRGQNVTFRCDPISEHNRLYWYRQTLGQGPEFLTYFQNEAQLEKSRLLSDRFSAERPKGSFSTLEIQRTEQGDSAMYLCASSLEGGGTSGYEQYFGPGTRLTVT.

This clonotype was counted once. V gene TRBV20-1 combines with J gene TRBJ2-1, with a tentative D call TRBD2 (5 bases). V dropped 5 bases and J dropped 8 bases, with 13 bases sitting between them. The CDR3 is 12 amino acids. Germline loops: CDR1 DFQATT, CDR2 SNEGSKA (reference sequence). The CDR3 spells CSAPKTGDEQFF. The CDR3 DNA reads TGCAGTGCTCCCAAGACCGGGGATGAGCAGTTCTTC.

The chain combines TRBV6-5 with TRBJ2-5; D gene uncertain. This CDR3 comprises 13 residues. CDR1 is MNHEY and CDR2 is SVGAGI in the germline V gene. V dropped 6 bases and J dropped 2 bases, with 10 bases sitting between them. CDR3 sequence (DNA): TGTGCCAGCAGCGCCCCGGCTCAAGAGACCCAGTACTTC. This encodes CASSAPAQETQYF.